Listed below are T cell receptor beta chains from one sample, sequenced in a study of blood T cell repertoires in COVID-19. TCRdb's table, derived via immunoSEQ multiplex PCR, lists solely in-frame clones and lacks some. The sample carries some 220,000 clones, 84% recorded once. The sequencing sample was made of peripheral blood. Every receptor here comes from a man aged 50 to 60 with active or convalescent COVID-19. Both conserved end residues are part of each CDR3. Each record gives: J gene, V gene, clone size, D gene, CDR3 DNA, CDR3 protein. A D gene is named only where the DNA matches it firmly. The size entry is marked missing in some rows and otherwise reads once, few, many or a size class.

j_call: TRBJ2-1; v_call: TRBV11-1; clone_size: -; d_call: -; cdr3_nt: TGTGCCAGCAGCCCTAGGCTAGGTCAGCACTACAATGAGCAGTTCTTC; cdr3_aa: CASSPRLGQHYNEQFF
j_call: TRBJ2-1; v_call: TRBV7-9; clone_size: -; d_call: TRBD2; cdr3_nt: TGTGCCAGCAGCTACGTACGCGGGGGGGCTGATGAGCAGTTCTTC; cdr3_aa: CASSYVRGGADEQFF
j_call: TRBJ2-3; v_call: TRBV9; clone_size: -; d_call: -; cdr3_nt: TGTGCCAGCAGCGTAGCTGGCACAGATACGCAGTATTTT; cdr3_aa: CASSVAGTDTQYF
j_call: TRBJ1-2; v_call: TRBV15; clone_size: once; d_call: -; cdr3_nt: TGTGCCACCAGCAGAGATTGGGGAGCCCTAGGTGGCTACACCTTC; cdr3_aa: CATSRDWGALGGYTF
j_call: TRBJ2-3; v_call: TRBV7-2; clone_size: -; d_call: -; cdr3_nt: TGTGCCAGCAGCTACAGGGTTTCGGGGACAGATACGCAGTATTTT; cdr3_aa: CASSYRVSGTDTQYF
j_call: TRBJ1-2; v_call: TRBV5-5; clone_size: -; d_call: -; cdr3_nt: TGTGCCAGCAGCTTGGGGTTCGGACAATATGGCTACACCTTC; cdr3_aa: CASSLGFGQYGYTF
j_call: TRBJ1-2; v_call: TRBV6-5; clone_size: -; d_call: -; cdr3_nt: TGTGCCAGCACCCCTGGGGGCAGGAGCTATGGCTACACCTTC; cdr3_aa: CASTPGGRSYGYTF
j_call: TRBJ2-5; v_call: TRBV11-2; clone_size: -; d_call: -; cdr3_nt: TGTGCCAGCAGCAGAGTGCGAGGAGAGACCCAGTACTTC; cdr3_aa: CASSRVRGETQYF
j_call: TRBJ2-2; v_call: TRBV5-1; clone_size: -; d_call: TRBD2; cdr3_nt: TGCGCCAGCAGCTTTGCGGGGGGGAACACCGGGGAGCTGTTTTTT; cdr3_aa: CASSFAGGNTGELFF
j_call: TRBJ1-5; v_call: TRBV2; clone_size: -; d_call: -; cdr3_nt: TGTGCCAGCAGTTACCCTCGGGACATTGCCCAGCCCCAGCATTTT; cdr3_aa: CASSYPRDIAQPQHF